This TCR beta chain was captured in a study of cytomegalovirus exposure and HLA in healthy donors. The PCR used 60 Vbeta and 13 Jbeta primers. Profiling relied on immunoSEQ multiplex PCR, and the TCRdb table lists in-frame clones only, not all of them. The sample lists tens of thousands of clones, approximately 70% seen once, with less than 15% in the top ten. Trimming left V 0 bases short and J 3 bases short, with 11 bases between. The germline V gene encodes CDR1 LGHNA and CDR2 YNFKEQ. The CDR3 has 16 residues. Details on this clone: Its antigen is still unknown.

Findings and caveats of the study: There were a few CMV-associated chains whose specificity for CMV antigens was confirmed in vitro. A later analysis reportedly found that, within productive TCRs, an Asian-associated ancestry cluster had fewer N-insertions than the mean observed across the roughly 700 donors.

Specimen: PBMCs. V gene TRBV4-2 combines with J gene TRBJ2-2; possibly TRBD2 for D (6 bases). The receptor's source is a male donor in good health and CMV-seropositive. CDR3 nucleotides: TGTGCCAGCAGCCAAGATTTGCTAGCGCACACCGGGGAGCTGTTTTTT. Encoded protein: CASSQDLLAHTGELFF.